This passage covers 30 T cell receptor beta chains from one sample sequenced in a study of blood T cell repertoires in COVID-19. Using immunoSEQ multiplex PCR, the repertoire was profiled, and TCRdb retains in-frame clones only, with some absent. The profile shows around 200,000 clones, 80% to 90% of them singletons. What was sequenced was peripheral blood. The receptors come from a man aged 40-55 years with active or convalescent COVID-19.

The rearrangement links TRBV21-1 to TRBJ2-5; the D call TRBD1 from the table was never checked on the DNA. TRBV21-1 is described as a pseudogene. The CDR3 runs to 15 residues. The CDR3 nucleotides read TGTGCCAGCAACGACTGGACAGGGGTTAAGAAGACCCAGTACTTC. This translates into CASNDWTGVKKTQYF.

The table lists this clone with a count of one. The rearrangement links TRBV6-5 to TRBJ2-7; 10 bases fit TRBD1. The CDR3 runs 13 residues. In germline, CDR1 is MNHEY, CDR2 SVGAGI. Trimming at V came to 8 bases and at J to 3 bases, leaving 4 bases not matched to a gene. CDR3 protein: CASGTGVGYEQYF. The CDR3, as DNA: TGTGCCAGCGGGACAGGGGTAGGCTACGAGCAGTACTTC.

The chain recombines TRBV7-9 with TRBJ1-1; TRBD1 matches at 10 bases. Germline CDR1 and CDR2: SEHNR and FQNEAQ (reference sequence). This CDR3 is built from 17 residues. The V and J ends lost 1 base and 7 bases, in that order; junction bases with no gene match: 12. The CDR3 loop is CASSLDFAGQGSGEAFF. In nucleotides, the CDR3 is TGTGCCAGCAGCTTAGATTTCGCGGGACAGGGGAGCGGTGAAGCTTTCTTT.

The rearrangement uses TRBV6-1 and TRBJ1-4; 7 bases agree with TRBD1. The CDR3 has 17 amino acids. The germline V gene encodes CDR1 MNHNS and CDR2 SASEGT. Unmatched junction bases numbered 11, after V lost 1 base and J lost 6 bases. The CDR3 reads CASSEGTNRGGHEKLFF. In DNA form, the CDR3 reads TGTGCCAGCAGTGAAGGAACGAACAGGGGCGGGCATGAAAAACTGTTTTTT.

The sample holds one count of this clone. The chain couples TRBV7-6 to TRBJ2-1; D not resolved. This CDR3 has 12 amino acids. Germline CDR1 reads SGHVS; CDR2 reads FNYEAQ. The V gene lost 0 bases and the J gene lost 9 bases, with 6 bases spanning the gap. CDR3 sequence: CASSLAESEQFF. DNA for the CDR3: TGTGCCAGCAGCTTAGCGGAGAGTGAGCAGTTCTTC. Filled out from reference TRBV7-6 and TRBJ2-1, the complete variable domain reads GAGVSQSPRYKVTKRGQDVALRCDPISGHVSLYWYRQALGQGPEFLTYFNYEAQQDKSGLPNDRFSAERPEGSISTLTIQRTEQRDSAMYRCASSLAESEQFFGPGTRLTVL.

The rearrangement links TRBV7-8 to TRBJ1-2; 7 bases match TRBD1. The V and J ends lost 4 bases and 4 bases, in that order; junction bases with no gene match: 6. This CDR3 has 14 residues. CDR1 and CDR2 from the germline V gene are SGHVS and FQNEAQ. The CDR3 loop reads CASSSQGQLYGYTF. DNA of the CDR3: TGTGCCAGCAGCTCCCAGGGACAGCTCTATGGCTACACCTTC.

The genes are TRBV11-1 and TRBJ1-1; D perhaps matches TRBD1 (5 bases). The V and J ends lost 4 bases and 0 bases respectively, with 15 bases between them. Germline V gene data show CDR1 as SGHAT and CDR2 as FQDESV (reference sequence). This CDR3 contains 16 residues. The CDR3 DNA reads as TGTGCCAGCAGCTCCTATACGGGACTTATGAACACTGAAGCTTTCTTT. Protein product: CASSSYTGLMNTEAFF.

The chain couples TRBV3-1 (or the pseudogene TRBV3-2) to TRBJ2-7, with unresolved D. The CDR3 runs to 12 residues. Trimming left V 0 bases short and J 11 bases short, with 11 bases between. The germline gives CDR1 LGHDT, CDR2 YNNKEL (reference sequence). The CDR3 spells CASSQELSRKYF. The CDR3 DNA reads TGTGCCAGCAGCCAAGAACTGTCTAGAAAGTACTTC.

The chain links TRBV30 to TRBJ1-1; unclear D gene. The CDR3 spans 13 residues. V lost 3 bases, J lost 2 bases, and 10 bases lay in between. Germline CDR1 GTSNPN, CDR2 SVGIG (reference sequence). The CDR3 region has the DNA TGTGCCTGGAGGCGACTTATAAACACTGAAGCTTTCTTT. It yields the protein CAWRRLINTEAFF. Full variable domain (outside the CDR3, taken from reference TRBV30 and TRBJ1-1): SQTIHQWPATLVQPVGSPLSLECTVEGTSNPNLYWYRQAAGRGLQLLFYSVGIGQISSEVPQNLSASRPQDRQFILSSKKLLLSDSGFYLCAWRRLINTEAFFGQGTRLTVV.

The V gene is TRBV5-1, the J gene TRBJ2-7; D unclear. The length of the CDR3 is 15 residues. CDR1 and CDR2 (germline): SGHRS, YFSETQ. The ends were cut back, 4 bases at V and 6 bases at J, with 20 bases in the middle. CDR3 DNA sequence: TGCGCCAGCAGCAGGTTTGGTCCTGGAGTTCTCGAGCAGTACTTC. This encodes CASSRFGPGVLEQYF.

The chain has TRBV6-6 and TRBJ1-5, with unresolved D. The V end was cut by 4 bases, the J end by 7 bases, with 11 bases between. Germline CDR1 and CDR2: MNHNY and SVGAGI (reference sequence). The CDR3 is 13 amino acids. The chain's CDR3 is CASSLGSGQPQHF. CDR3 bases: TGTGCCAGCAGTTTGGGGTCGGGGCAGCCCCAGCATTTT.

The chain has TRBV6-6 and TRBJ1-2, with TRBD1 identical over 7 bases. Germline CDR1 MNHNY, CDR2 SVGAGI (reference sequence). The V gene end was trimmed by 4 bases and the J gene end by 2 bases; junction bases not matched to a gene: 7. There are 15 residues in the CDR3. The CDR3 here is CASSSTGTENYGYTF. In DNA, the CDR3 is TGTGCCAGCAGTTCGACCGGGACAGAAAACTATGGCTACACCTTC.

This rearrangement joins TRBV6-5 to TRBJ2-2, with a tentative D call TRBD2 (5 bases). This CDR3 spans 11 amino acids. Trimming took 7 bases from V and 7 from J, leaving 7 bases between them. CDR1 is MNHEY and CDR2 is SVGAGI in the germline V gene. DNA for the CDR3: TGTGCCAGCATTCGGGGCGGGGAGCTGTTTTTT. It codes for CASIRGGELFF.

This chain links TRBV10-3 with TRBJ2-7, with 8 bases fitting TRBD2. Germline V gives CDR1 ENHRY, CDR2 SYGVKD. V trimming: 11 bases; J trimming: 4 bases; junction bases outside the gene matches: 13. This CDR3 contains 14 residues. CDR3 sequence: CAHAVHQREYEQYF. The CDR3, as DNA: TGTGCCCACGCGGTGCATCAGCGGGAGTACGAGCAGTACTTC.

As DNA, the CDR3 is TGTGCCAGCAGGACGGACAGTCGGACTGAAGCTTTCTTT. Translated, it gives CASRTDSRTEAFF. The chain links TRBV6-5 to TRBJ1-1, with TRBD1 as a possible D gene (6 bases). CDR1 and CDR2 (germline): MNHEY, SVGAGI. Trimming stripped 6 bases from V and 5 bases from J, with 13 bases between. This CDR3 is 13 amino acids long.

CDR3 amino acids: CASGASEPQHF. DNA for the CDR3: TGTGCCAGCGGAGCTTCGGAGCCCCAGCATTTT. This chain links TRBV6-5 with TRBJ1-5; D not certain. There are 11 residues in the CDR3. Trimming took 8 bases from V and 8 from J, leaving 10 bases between them. From germline, CDR1 is MNHEY and CDR2 SVGAGI.

The chain is built from TRBV5-1 and TRBJ2-1; no clear D. There are 14 residues in the CDR3. The V end lost 5 bases, the J end lost 0 bases, and 9 bases lay between the germline ends. Germline V CDR1 and CDR2: SGHRS, YFSETQ. CDR3 in DNA: TGCGCCAGCAGGTCTTCCTTCTCCTACAATGAGCAGTTCTTC. Its protein product is CASRSSFSYNEQFF.

The V call is TRBV9, the J call TRBJ2-1; 13 positions match TRBD2. After removal of 4 bases from V and 8 bases from J, the junction contained 15 bases not matched to a gene. The V gene's germline CDR1 is SGDLS and CDR2 YYNGEE. The length of the CDR3 is 18 residues. In nucleotides, the CDR3 is TGTGCCAGCAGCCCCTCAAGGCCTACTAGCGGGGGGGCCTATGAGCAGTTCTTC. Translated: CASSPSRPTSGGAYEQFF.

The gene calls are TRBV12-3 or TRBV12-4 and TRBJ1-3, with a tentative D call TRBD1 (5 bases). CDR3 length: 13 residues. Trimming cost V 6 bases and J 1 base, with 7 bases left between them. This chain's CDR3 is CASSQGSGNTIYF. CDR3 DNA: TGTGCCAGCAGCCAGGGATCTGGAAACACCATATATTTT.

In nucleotides, the CDR3 is TGTGCCACCAGCAGATCAACTAGCGGGGCGAACACCGGGGAGCTGTTTTTT. It is translated as CATSRSTSGANTGELFF. The chain has TRBV15 and TRBJ2-2; 10 bases line up with TRBD2. The V gene end was trimmed by 2 bases and the J gene end by 0 bases; junction bases not matched to a gene: 3. CDR3 length equals 17 residues. CDR1 and CDR2 from the germline V gene are LNHNV and YYDKDF (reference sequence).

The chain has TRBV19 and TRBJ1-5; D remains ambiguous. The V end lost 3 bases, the J end lost 5 bases, and 20 bases lay between the germline ends. This CDR3 is 17 amino acids long. Germline CDR1 reads LNHDA; CDR2 reads SQIVND (reference sequence). DNA of the CDR3: TGTGCCAGTAGTATCTCAGAGGTGGCGGGCTACTATCAGCCCCAGCATTTT. Translated, it gives CASSISEVAGYYQPQHF.

V gene TRBV11-2 combines with J gene TRBJ2-3; 7 bases are shared with TRBD2. Germline lookup yields CDR1 SGHAT and CDR2 FQNNGV. V shed 3 bases, J shed 5 bases, and the junction held 5 bases outside the gene matches. The CDR3 contains 14 residues. This CDR3 reads CASSLASGGDTQYF. In nucleotides, the CDR3 is TGTGCCAGCAGCTTGGCTAGCGGTGGAGATACGCAGTATTTT. Variable domain in full (rest from reference TRBV11-2 and TRBJ2-3): EAGVAQSPRYKIIEKRQSVAFWCNPISGHATLYWYQQILGQGPKLLIQFQNNGVVDDSQLPKDRFSAERLKGVDSTLKIQPAKLEDSAVYLCASSLASGGDTQYFGPGTRLTVL.

This clone showed up just once. CDR3 sequence (DNA): TGTGCCAGCAGCCCCCCGACTAGCGGGAGCCAAGAGACCCAGTACTTC. Translating gives CASSPPTSGSQETQYF. The V gene is TRBV3-1 (or the pseudogene TRBV3-2), the J gene TRBJ2-5, with 12 bases matching TRBD2. Germline-derived CDR1 and CDR2 are LGHDT and YNNKEL (reference sequence). CDR3 length: 16 residues. Trimming removed 4 bases from V and 1 base from J; junction bases left unmatched: 4.

The chain joins TRBV7-9 to TRBJ2-7; TRBD2 matches 14 bases. This CDR3 has 18 amino acids. Germline V gives CDR1 SEHNR, CDR2 FQNEAQ (reference sequence). V gave up 1 base and J gave up 1 base; unmatched junction bases: 6. CDR3 in amino acids: CASSLGLAGGHRSYEQYF. CDR3 bases: TGTGCCAGCAGCTTAGGACTAGCGGGGGGGCATAGATCCTACGAGCAGTACTTC.

The chain is built from TRBV19 and TRBJ1-2, with D unresolved. Trimming stripped 0 bases from V and 4 bases from J, with 12 bases between. CDR1 and CDR2 (germline): LNHDA, SQIVND (reference sequence). The CDR3 consists of 15 residues. The CDR3 spells CASSIDQAIGYGYTF. CDR3 nucleotides: TGTGCCAGTAGTATAGATCAGGCGATCGGCTATGGCTACACCTTC.

This clone was recorded a few times. The J gene is TRBJ1-6, the V gene TRBV5-1; no clear D gene. V was cut by 7 bases and J by 6 bases, with 17 bases left in between. This CDR3 contains 15 residues. Germline loops: CDR1 SGHRS, CDR2 YFSETQ. The CDR3 here is CASRARSRGNSPLHF. The CDR3 bases are TGCGCCAGCCGAGCACGCTCGCGGGGTAATTCACCCCTCCACTTT. The entire variable domain, with the rest obtained from reference TRBV5-1 and TRBJ1-6, is as follows: KAGVTQTPRYLIKTRGQQVTLSCSPISGHRSVSWYQQTPGQGLQFLFEYFSETQRNKGNFPGRFSGRQFSNSRSEMNVSTLELGDSALYLCASRARSRGNSPLHFGNGTRLTVT.

The CDR3 sequence: CASSLSQGMNTEAFF. CDR3 coding DNA: TGTGCCAGCAGCTTAAGCCAGGGGATGAACACTGAAGCTTTCTTT. The chain employs TRBV7-9 and TRBJ1-1; TRBD1 might be the D (6 bases). The CDR3 spans 15 residues. V lost 2 bases, J lost 0 bases, and 10 bases lay in between. Germline CDR1 and CDR2: SEHNR and FQNEAQ (reference sequence). Looking up the rest from reference TRBV7-9 and TRBJ1-1 gives the full variable domain: DTGVSQNPRHKITKRGQNVTFRCDPISEHNRLYWYRQTLGQGPEFLTYFQNEAQLEKSRLLSDRFSAERPKGSFSTLEIQRTEQGDSAMYLCASSLSQGMNTEAFFGQGTRLTVV.

This rearrangement joins TRBV24-1 to TRBJ2-7; 7 bases map to TRBD1. V dropped 4 bases and J dropped 11; count of bases not matched to a gene: 7. The germline gives CDR1 KGHDR, CDR2 SFDVKD. The CDR3 runs 12 residues. This CDR3 reads CATSDHVGTEYF. The CDR3 bases are TGTGCCACCAGTGACCATGTAGGGACAGAGTACTTC.

This clone was detected only once. The chain is built from TRBV18 and TRBJ1-3; D gene ambiguous. V gave up 3 bases and J gave up 1 base, with 10 bases separating them. The germline gives CDR1 KGHSH, CDR2 LQKENI. The CDR3 loop spans 15 amino acids. The CDR3 region is CASSPNSGSGNTIYF. DNA for the CDR3: TGTGCCAGCTCACCGAACTCGGGATCTGGAAACACCATATATTTT.

The CDR3: CASSPTGTVNTEAFF. CDR3 nucleotide sequence: TGTGCCAGCAGCCCTACCGGGACAGTGAACACTGAAGCTTTCTTT. The J gene is TRBJ1-1, the V gene TRBV4-2; 7 bases line up with TRBD1. CDR1 is LGHNA, CDR2 YNFKEQ, per germline. The CDR3 consists of 15 residues. J lost 0 bases, V lost 4 bases, and 5 bases had no gene match.